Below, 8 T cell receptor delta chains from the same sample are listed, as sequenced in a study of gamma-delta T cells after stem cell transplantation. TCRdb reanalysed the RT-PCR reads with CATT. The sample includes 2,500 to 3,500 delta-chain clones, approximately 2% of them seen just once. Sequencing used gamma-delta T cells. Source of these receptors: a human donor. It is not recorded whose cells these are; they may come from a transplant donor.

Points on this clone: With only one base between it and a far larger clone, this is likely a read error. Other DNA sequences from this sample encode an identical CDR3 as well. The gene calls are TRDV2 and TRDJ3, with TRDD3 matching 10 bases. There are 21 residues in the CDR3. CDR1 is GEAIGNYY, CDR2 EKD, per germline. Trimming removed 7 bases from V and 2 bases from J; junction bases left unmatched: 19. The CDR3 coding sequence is TGTGCCTGCGACTCCGTAGAGGGGGATACGCGACCCACCTGGGACACCCGACAGATGTTTTTC. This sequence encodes CACDSVEGDTRPTWDTRQMFF.

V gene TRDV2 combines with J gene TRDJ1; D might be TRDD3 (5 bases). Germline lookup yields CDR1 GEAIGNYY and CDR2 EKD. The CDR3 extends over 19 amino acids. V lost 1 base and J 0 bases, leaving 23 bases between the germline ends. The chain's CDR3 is CACDTMAGWGPTYTDKLIF. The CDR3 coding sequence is TGTGCCTGTGACACAATGGCTGGGTGGGGACCAACTTACACCGATAAACTCATCTTT.

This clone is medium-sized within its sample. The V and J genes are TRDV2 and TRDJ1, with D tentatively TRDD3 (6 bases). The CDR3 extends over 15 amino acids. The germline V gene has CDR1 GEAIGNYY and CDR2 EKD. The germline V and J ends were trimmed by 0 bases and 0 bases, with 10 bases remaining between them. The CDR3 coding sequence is TGTGCCTGTGACACCGCGGGGATCGACACCGATAAACTCATCTTT. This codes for CACDTAGIDTDKLIF.

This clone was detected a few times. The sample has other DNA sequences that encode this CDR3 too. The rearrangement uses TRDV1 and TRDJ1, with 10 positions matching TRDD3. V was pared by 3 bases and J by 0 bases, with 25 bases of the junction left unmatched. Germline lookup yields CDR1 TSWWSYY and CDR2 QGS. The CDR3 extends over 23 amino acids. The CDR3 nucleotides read TGTGCTCTTGGGGAGCCCCTACAACCTAGGGCTCTGGGGGATAGGGGGTACACCGATAAACTCATCTTT. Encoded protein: CALGEPLQPRALGDRGYTDKLIF.

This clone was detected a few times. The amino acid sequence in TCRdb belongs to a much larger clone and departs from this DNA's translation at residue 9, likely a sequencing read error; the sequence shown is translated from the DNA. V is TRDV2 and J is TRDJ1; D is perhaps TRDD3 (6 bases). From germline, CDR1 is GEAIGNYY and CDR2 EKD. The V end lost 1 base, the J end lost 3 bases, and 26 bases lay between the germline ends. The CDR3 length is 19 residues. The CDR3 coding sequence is TGTGCCTGTGACACTCTGCTTCCAGCCCGGGGATCTCGTCCCGATAAACTCATCTTT. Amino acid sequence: CACDTLLPARGSRPDKLIF.

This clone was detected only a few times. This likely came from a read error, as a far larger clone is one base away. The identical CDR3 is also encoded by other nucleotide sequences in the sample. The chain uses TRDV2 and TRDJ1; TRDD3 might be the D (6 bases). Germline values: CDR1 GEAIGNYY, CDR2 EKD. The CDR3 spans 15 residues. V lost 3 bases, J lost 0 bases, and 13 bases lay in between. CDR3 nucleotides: TGTGCCTGTGACCAACTGGGTCGCTACACCGATAAACTCATCTTT. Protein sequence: CACDQLGRYTDKLIF.

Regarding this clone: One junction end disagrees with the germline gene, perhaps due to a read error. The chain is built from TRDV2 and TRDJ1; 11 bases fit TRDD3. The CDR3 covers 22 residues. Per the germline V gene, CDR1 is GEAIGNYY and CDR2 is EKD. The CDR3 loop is CACDTVGDTRDRKDVYTDKLIF. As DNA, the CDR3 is TGTGCCTGCGACACAGTGGGGGATACGCGGGACCGCAAGGACGTTTACACCGATAAACTCATCTTT.

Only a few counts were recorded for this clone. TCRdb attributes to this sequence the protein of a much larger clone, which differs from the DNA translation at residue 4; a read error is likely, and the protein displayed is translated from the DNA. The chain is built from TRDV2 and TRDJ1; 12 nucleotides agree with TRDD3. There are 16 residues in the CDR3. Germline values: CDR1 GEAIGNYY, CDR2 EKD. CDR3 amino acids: CACGTISGGYAAKLIF. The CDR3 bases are TGTGCCTGTGGCACCATCTCTGGGGGATACGCGGCTAAACTCATCTTT.